A single sample is the source of the 21 T cell receptor beta chains below, sequenced in a study of blood T cell repertoires in COVID-19. Clones were read by immunoSEQ multiplex PCR, and TCRdb kept only the in-frame ones, dropping some. The table lists a few hundred thousand clones, nearly 90% of them singletons. The specimen sequenced was PBMCs or T cells enriched from blood (not recorded which). The receptor source for this set is a man aged 25 to 45 who had been exposed to COVID-19.

The V call is TRBV2, the J call TRBJ2-2; tentatively, D is TRBD2 (5 bases). Germline loops: CDR1 SNHLY, CDR2 FYNNEI. The V end was cut by 7 bases, the J end by 7 bases, with 7 bases between. The CDR3 is made up of 11 amino acids. CDR3 sequence reads: CASNRDGELFF. CDR3 nucleotides: TGTGCCAGCAATCGGGACGGGGAGCTGTTTTTT.

This sequence joins TRBV6-5 and TRBJ1-2, with a tentative D call TRBD1 (6 bases). Trimming left V 7 bases short and J 4 bases short, with 10 bases between. The CDR3 is 12 amino acids. The germline CDR1 and CDR2 sequences are MNHEY and SVGAGI. The DNA for the CDR3 is TGTGCCAGCACTGGACAGTTCTATGGCTACACCTTC. Protein: CASTGQFYGYTF.

The chain recombines TRBV7-9 with TRBJ1-2, with D unclear. CDR3 length equals 15 residues. V dropped 2 bases and J dropped 2 bases, with 12 bases sitting between them. CDR1 is SEHNR and CDR2 is FQNEAQ in the germline V gene (reference sequence). Here the CDR3 reads CASSLRSRRNYGYTF. CDR3 coding DNA: TGTGCCAGCAGCTTACGGTCGCGGAGAAACTATGGCTACACCTTC.

The genes are TRBV29-1 and TRBJ1-4; 7 positions agree with TRBD1. Germline V CDR1 and CDR2: SQVTM, ANQGSEA. Germline trimming cut 8 bases from V and 5 bases from J; bases unmatched to any gene: 8. This CDR3 has 13 residues. CDR3 protein: CSFPGQTNEKLFF. Here the CDR3 DNA reads TGCAGCTTTCCGGGACAGACGAATGAAAAACTGTTTTTT.

The rearrangement links TRBV19 to TRBJ2-7; 11 nucleotides agree with TRBD1. Germline CDR1 LNHDA, CDR2 SQIVND (reference sequence). This CDR3 is 15 amino acids long. With V trimmed by 5 bases and J by 1 base, 4 bases remained unmatched. The CDR3 sequence: CASSPGTGGSYEQYF. The CDR3 coding sequence is TGTGCCAGTAGTCCCGGGACAGGGGGATCCTACGAGCAGTACTTC.

The chain combines TRBV4-2 with TRBJ2-3; D not certain. Germline values: CDR1 LGHNA, CDR2 YNFKEQ. The CDR3 covers 13 residues. V lost 3 bases to trimming and J lost 1 base, with 5 bases between them. DNA for the CDR3: TGTGCCAGCAGCCAGGCAGGCACAGATACGCAGTATTTT. This gives the protein CASSQAGTDTQYF.

This sequence joins TRBV24-1 and TRBJ2-3, with 7 bases that match TRBD1. Germline CDR1 and CDR2: KGHDR and SFDVKD. After removal of 4 bases from V and 1 base from J, the junction contained 10 bases not matched to a gene. The CDR3 extends over 17 amino acids. CDR3 nucleotide sequence: TGTGCCACCAGTGACCGCGAGAAGGGGGCTGGCACAGATACGCAGTATTTT. This codes for CATSDREKGAGTDTQYF.

The chain couples TRBV9 to TRBJ1-2; D is possibly TRBD1 (5 bases). V was shortened by 4 bases and J by 6 bases, with 16 bases between the two germline ends. This CDR3 has 14 residues. CDR1 is SGDLS, CDR2 YYNGEE, per germline. CDR3 DNA sequence: TGTGCCAGCAGCCCGATTAATGGAGGGGATGGCTACACCTTC. It codes for CASSPINGGDGYTF.

The chain carries TRBV7-6 and TRBJ2-7, with 13 bases matching TRBD2. The CDR3 is 14 amino acids. Trimming cost V 11 bases and J 4 bases; bases outside gene matches: 8. Per germline, CDR1 SGHVS and CDR2 FNYEAQ. This CDR3 is CAVGGLAGEYEQYF. CDR3 nucleotides: TGTGCCGTCGGAGGACTAGCGGGAGAATACGAGCAGTACTTC.

The rearrangement links TRBV5-6 to TRBJ2-2; D unresolved. Germline lookup yields CDR1 SGHDT and CDR2 YYEEEE. V was cut by 4 bases and J by 3 bases, with 13 bases left in between. This CDR3 is built from 15 residues. The DNA of the CDR3 is TGTGCCAGCAGCCCCCCCCAACTGGACACCGGGGAGCTGTTTTTT. This gives the protein CASSPPQLDTGELFF. Full variable domain (missing parts from reference TRBV5-6 and TRBJ2-2): DAGVTQSPTHLIKTRGQQVTLRCSPKSGHDTVSWYQQALGQGPQFIFQYYEEEERQRGNFPDRFSGHQFPNYSSELNVNALLLGDSALYLCASSPPQLDTGELFFGEGSRLTVL.

The CDR3 region is CASSLVTEAFF. CDR3 sequence (DNA): TGTGCCAGTAGCCTTGTGACTGAAGCTTTCTTT. The genes are TRBV19 and TRBJ1-1; D not certain. Germline CDR1 reads LNHDA; CDR2 reads SQIVND (reference sequence). V was clipped by 6 bases and J by 5 bases, with 7 bases between them. The CDR3 is made up of 11 amino acids. The complete variable domain, with remaining parts taken from reference TRBV19 and TRBJ1-1, reads DGGITQSPKYLFRKEGQNVTLSCEQNLNHDAMYWYRQDPGQGLRLIYYSQIVNDFQKGDIAEGYSVSREKKESFPLTVTSAQKNPTAFYLCASSLVTEAFFGQGTRLTVV.

The gene calls are TRBV5-5 and TRBJ1-1; no definite D call. Trimming took off 4 bases at V and 6 bases at J, with 19 bases between the two ends. The CDR3 sequence is 15 residues long. Germline loops: CDR1 SGHKS, CDR2 YYEKEE (reference sequence). CDR3: CASSQFTRSLAEAFF. CDR3 in DNA: TGTGCCAGCAGCCAGTTTACCCGTTCTTTGGCTGAAGCTTTCTTT.

The gene calls are TRBV6-5 and TRBJ2-1; D is unclear. V shed 2 bases and J shed 11 bases, with 16 bases lying between them. The length of the CDR3 is 14 residues. Germline CDR1 and CDR2: MNHEY and SVGAGI. The CDR3 nucleotides read TGTGCCAGCAGTTACCCCGGTGGGCCGAAGCAGCAGTTCTTC. Translating it yields CASSYPGGPKQQFF.

The chain is built from TRBV10-3 and TRBJ2-1, with a possible D match to TRBD2 (5 bases). V lost 4 bases and J 8 bases, leaving 6 bases between the germline ends. The CDR3 consists of 11 residues. Germline V CDR1 and CDR2: ENHRY, SYGVKD. In DNA form, the CDR3 reads TGTGCCATCAGTGCGAGGGATGAGCAGTTCTTC. The encoded protein is CAISARDEQFF.

J is TRBJ1-5 and V is TRBV19, with 9 bases lining up with TRBD1. The CDR3 has 14 amino acids. Germline V gene data show CDR1 as LNHDA and CDR2 as SQIVND (reference sequence). With V trimmed by 3 bases and J by 7 bases, 4 bases remained unmatched. The CDR3 is CASSITGGEQPQHF. As DNA, the CDR3 is TGTGCCAGTAGTATCACAGGGGGCGAGCAGCCCCAGCATTTT.

The genes are TRBV27 and TRBJ2-1, with 11 bases lining up with TRBD2. This CDR3 spans 17 amino acids. After removal of 2 bases from V and 4 bases from J, the junction contained 7 bases not matched to a gene. Germline lookup yields CDR1 MNHEY and CDR2 SMNVEV (reference sequence). CDR3 nucleotides: TGTGCCAGCAGTTTACTAGCGGGGGGCCCCACTTACAATGAGCAGTTCTTC. Its translation: CASSLLAGGPTYNEQFF.

The chain is built from TRBV4-2 and TRBJ1-3; TRBD1 matches at 8 bases. Germline CDR1 and CDR2: LGHNA and YNFKEQ. This CDR3 comprises 18 residues. J was trimmed by 1 base and V by 4 bases; bases with no gene match: 12. In nucleotides, the CDR3 is TGTGCCAGCAGCCCCCAGTACAGGGGGGATGGATCTGGAAACACCATATATTTT. It encodes CASSPQYRGDGSGNTIYF.

The rearrangement joins TRBV7-9 to TRBJ1-3; unclear D gene. CDR3 size: 14 residues. Germline CDR1 and CDR2: SEHNR and FQNEAQ (reference sequence). Deletions cut 6 bases from V and 2 bases from J, with 11 bases between. The CDR3 spells CASRSIGAGNTIYF. In DNA, the CDR3 is TGTGCCAGCAGGTCTATCGGGGCTGGAAACACCATATATTTT.

This chain links TRBV5-4 with TRBJ1-2, with D possibly being TRBD1 (6 bases). Trimming removed 1 base from V and 5 bases from J, with 15 bases in between. This CDR3 region has 15 residues. Germline assignment: CDR1 SGHNT and CDR2 YYREEE (reference sequence). The CDR3 bases are TGTGCCAGCAGCTTGCTGTTTGGGCAGGGGTATGGCTACACCTTC. This codes for CASSLLFGQGYGYTF.

The chain has TRBV27 and TRBJ1-1; 9 bases match TRBD1. Germline CDR1 MNHEY, CDR2 SMNVEV (reference sequence). The V and J ends lost 7 bases and 7 bases, in that order; junction bases with no gene match: 7. The CDR3 covers 13 residues. The CDR3 loop is CASNGQGFGEAFF. The CDR3 DNA follows: TGTGCCAGCAATGGACAGGGGTTCGGTGAAGCTTTCTTT.

V and J are TRBV4-3 and TRBJ1-1, with D uncertain. The CDR3 totals 14 residues. Germline loops: CDR1 LGHNA, CDR2 YSLEER. With 0 bases removed from V and 4 bases from J, the gap between germline ends came to 9 bases. CDR3 in amino acids: CASSQDAGFTEAFF. CDR3 coding DNA: TGCGCCAGCAGCCAAGATGCGGGGTTCACTGAAGCTTTCTTT.